Below, 8 T cell receptor beta chains from the same sample are listed, as sequenced in a study of blood T cell repertoires in COVID-19. Data came from immunoSEQ multiplex PCR; TCRdb stores just in-frame clones and leaves some out. Of more than 45,000 clones in the sample, more than 85% were seen once. Material: peripheral blood. The receptors were gathered from a woman aged 65 to 85 with active COVID-19.

V usage is TRBV7-2 and J usage is TRBJ1-5; perhaps TRBD1 as D (5 bases). Trimming removed 0 bases from V and 3 bases from J, with 6 bases in between. The CDR3 has 14 amino acids. Germline-derived CDR1 and CDR2 are SGHTA and FQGNSA. CDR3 amino acids: CASSLATVNQPQHF. The CDR3 nucleotides read TGTGCCAGCAGCTTAGCGACAGTCAATCAGCCCCAGCATTTT.

The rearrangement uses TRBV6-4 and TRBJ2-3, with 7 nucleotides matching TRBD2. CDR3 length equals 15 residues. In germline, CDR1 is MRHNA, CDR2 SNTAGT. V shed 0 bases, J shed 4 bases, and the junction held 4 bases outside the gene matches. The CDR3 nucleotides read TGTGCCAGCAGTGACTCTGCGGGAGTCCCAGATACGCAGTATTTT. Translated: CASSDSAGVPDTQYF.

The rearrangement joins TRBV9 to TRBJ2-1, with D perhaps matching TRBD2 (6 bases). The CDR3 is 16 residues long. The V and J ends lost 2 bases and 0 bases respectively, with 12 bases between them. Germline assignment: CDR1 SGDLS and CDR2 YYNGEE. The CDR3 region is CASSVRDFSSYNEQFF. The CDR3 DNA reads as TGTGCCAGCAGCGTCCGGGACTTCAGCTCCTACAATGAGCAGTTCTTC.

This clone was observed once. The chain carries TRBV6-6 and TRBJ1-2; TRBD1 matches at 10 bases. Germline-derived CDR1 and CDR2 are MNHNY and SVGAGI (reference sequence). This CDR3 has 15 amino acids. With V trimmed by 5 bases and J by 2 bases, 5 bases remained unmatched. The CDR3 bases are TGTGCCAGCAGTCACAGACAGGGGGCGAACTATGGCTACACCTTC. It is translated as CASSHRQGANYGYTF.

The chain is built from TRBV9 and TRBJ2-2; 10 nucleotides agree with TRBD1. V lost 3 bases, J lost 0 bases, and 5 bases stayed unmatched. Germline CDR1 SGDLS, CDR2 YYNGEE. CDR3 length equals 17 residues. CDR3 coding DNA: TGTGCCAGCAGCGCCAAAGGGACAGGGGCGAACACCGGGGAGCTGTTTTTT. It translates to CASSAKGTGANTGELFF.

The chain employs TRBV5-1 and TRBJ2-5; D is unresolved. The CDR3 consists of 12 residues. The V end lost 2 bases, the J end lost 2 bases, and 4 bases lay between the germline ends. Germline V lookup: CDR1 SGHRS, CDR2 YFSETQ. The CDR3 reads CASSLSQETQYF. The CDR3, as DNA: TGCGCCAGCAGCTTATCTCAAGAGACCCAGTACTTC.

The V and J genes are TRBV5-1 and TRBJ2-1; TRBD1 is a possible D gene (6 bases). The CDR3 covers 14 residues. Germline V gene lookup returns CDR1 SGHRS and CDR2 YFSETQ. With 4 bases removed from V and 0 bases from J, the gap between germline ends came to 8 bases. The CDR3 sequence: CASSQGNSYNEQFF. In DNA, the CDR3 is TGCGCCAGCAGCCAGGGGAACTCCTACAATGAGCAGTTCTTC.

The chain is built from TRBV27 and TRBJ2-7; 11 bases agree with TRBD1. The CDR3 contains 14 residues. Germline CDR1 MNHEY, CDR2 SMNVEV (reference sequence). Unmatched junction bases numbered 6, after V lost 4 bases and J lost 7 bases. As DNA, the CDR3 is TGTGCCAGCAGTTGGGGACAGGGGGGCGGAGAGCAGTACTTC. Translation gives CASSWGQGGGEQYF.